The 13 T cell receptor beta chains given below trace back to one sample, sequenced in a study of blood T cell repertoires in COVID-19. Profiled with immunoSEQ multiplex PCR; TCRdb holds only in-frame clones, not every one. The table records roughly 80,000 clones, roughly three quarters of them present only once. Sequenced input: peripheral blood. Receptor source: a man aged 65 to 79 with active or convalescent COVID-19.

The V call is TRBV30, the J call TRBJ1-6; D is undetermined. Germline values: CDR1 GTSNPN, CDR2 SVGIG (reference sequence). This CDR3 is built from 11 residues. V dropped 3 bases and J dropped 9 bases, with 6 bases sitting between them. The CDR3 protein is CAWRGASPLHF. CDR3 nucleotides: TGTGCCTGGAGGGGAGCTTCACCCCTCCACTTT.

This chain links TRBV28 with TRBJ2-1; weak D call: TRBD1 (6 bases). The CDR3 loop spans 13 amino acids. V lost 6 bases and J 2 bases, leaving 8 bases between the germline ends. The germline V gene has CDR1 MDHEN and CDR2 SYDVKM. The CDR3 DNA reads TGTGCCAGCAGCCGACAGGCCTACAATGAGCAGTTCTTC. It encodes CASSRQAYNEQFF.

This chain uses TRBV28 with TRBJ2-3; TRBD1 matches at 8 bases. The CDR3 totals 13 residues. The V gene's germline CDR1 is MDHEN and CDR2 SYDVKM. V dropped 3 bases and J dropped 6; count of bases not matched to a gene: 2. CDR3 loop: CASSFQGADTQYF. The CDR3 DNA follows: TGTGCCAGCAGTTTTCAGGGGGCGGATACGCAGTATTTT.

The CDR3 DNA reads TGTGCCAGTAGTATTCAACCAGGACAAACCTCCGGTTCACCCCTCCACTTT. Translation gives CASSIQPGQTSGSPLHF. The chain has TRBV19 and TRBJ1-6; D possibly corresponds to TRBD1 (5 bases). The CDR3 has 17 residues. Germline CDR1 reads LNHDA; CDR2 reads SQIVND (reference sequence). V lost 3 bases to trimming and J lost 9 bases, with 21 bases between them.

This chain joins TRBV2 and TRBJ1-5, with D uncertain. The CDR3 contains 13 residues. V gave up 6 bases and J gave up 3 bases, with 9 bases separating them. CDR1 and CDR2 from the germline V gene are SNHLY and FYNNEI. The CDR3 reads CASRPGLNQPQHF. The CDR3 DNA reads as TGTGCCAGCAGACCAGGACTCAATCAGCCCCAGCATTTT.

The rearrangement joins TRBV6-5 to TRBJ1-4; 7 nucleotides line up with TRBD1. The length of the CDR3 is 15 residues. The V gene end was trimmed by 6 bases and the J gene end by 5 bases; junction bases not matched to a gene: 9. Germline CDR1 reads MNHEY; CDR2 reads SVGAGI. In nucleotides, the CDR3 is TGTGCCAGCAGGGCCCGGGACAGTGGGAATGAAAAACTGTTTTTT. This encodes CASRARDSGNEKLFF.

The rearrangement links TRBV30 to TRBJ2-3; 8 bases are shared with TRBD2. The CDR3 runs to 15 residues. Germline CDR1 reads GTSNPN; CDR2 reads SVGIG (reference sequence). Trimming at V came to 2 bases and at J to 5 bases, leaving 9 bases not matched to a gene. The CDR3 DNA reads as TGTGCCTGGAGTACCGGGGGGGCCGGTGGAGATACGCAGTATTTT. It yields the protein CAWSTGGAGGDTQYF.

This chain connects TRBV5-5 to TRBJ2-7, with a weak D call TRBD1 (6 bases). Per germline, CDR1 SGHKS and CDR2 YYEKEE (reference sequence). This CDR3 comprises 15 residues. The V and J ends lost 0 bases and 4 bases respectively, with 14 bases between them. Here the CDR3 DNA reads TGTGCCAGCAGCTTGGCCCCAGGGGATAGGTACGAGCAGTACTTC. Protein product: CASSLAPGDRYEQYF.

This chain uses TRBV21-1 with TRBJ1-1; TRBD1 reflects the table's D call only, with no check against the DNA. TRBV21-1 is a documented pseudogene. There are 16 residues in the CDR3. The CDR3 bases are TGTGCCAGCAGCAGCAGCCCGGACAGGTGGGGGACTGAAGCTTTCTTT. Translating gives CASSSSPDRWGTEAFF.

The CDR3 reads CASSFLREGTEAFF. Here the CDR3 DNA reads TGTGCCAGCAGTTTCCTGCGGGAGGGCACTGAAGCTTTCTTT. The chain has TRBV27 and TRBJ1-1; D remains ambiguous. The CDR3 consists of 14 residues. V lost 3 bases and J lost 4, with 12 bases in between. CDR1 and CDR2 from the germline V gene are MNHEY and SMNVEV (reference sequence).

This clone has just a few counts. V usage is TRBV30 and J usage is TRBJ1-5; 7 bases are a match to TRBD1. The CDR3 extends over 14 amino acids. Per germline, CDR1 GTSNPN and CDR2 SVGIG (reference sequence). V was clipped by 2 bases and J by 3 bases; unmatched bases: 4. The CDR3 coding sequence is TGTGCCTGGAGTAGGGACAGTAACAATCAGCCCCAGCATTTT. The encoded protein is CAWSRDSNNQPQHF.

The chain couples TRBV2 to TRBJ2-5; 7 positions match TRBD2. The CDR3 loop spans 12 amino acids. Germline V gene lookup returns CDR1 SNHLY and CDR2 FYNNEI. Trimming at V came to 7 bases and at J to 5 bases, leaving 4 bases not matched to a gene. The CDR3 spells CASTTSVETQYF. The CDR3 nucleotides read TGTGCCAGCACAACTAGCGTTGAGACCCAGTACTTC. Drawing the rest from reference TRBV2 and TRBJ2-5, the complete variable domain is EPEVTQTPSHQVTQMGQEVILRCVPISNHLYFYWYRQILGQKVEFLVSFYNNEISEKSEIFDDQFSVERPDGSNFTLKIRSTKLEDSAMYFCASTTSVETQYFGPGTRLLVL.

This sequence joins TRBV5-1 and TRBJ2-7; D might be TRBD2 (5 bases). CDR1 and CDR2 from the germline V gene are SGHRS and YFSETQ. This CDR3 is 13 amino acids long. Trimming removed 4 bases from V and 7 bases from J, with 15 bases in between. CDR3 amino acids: CASSMPPRGEQYF. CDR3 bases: TGCGCCAGCAGCATGCCCCCAAGAGGGGAGCAGTACTTC.